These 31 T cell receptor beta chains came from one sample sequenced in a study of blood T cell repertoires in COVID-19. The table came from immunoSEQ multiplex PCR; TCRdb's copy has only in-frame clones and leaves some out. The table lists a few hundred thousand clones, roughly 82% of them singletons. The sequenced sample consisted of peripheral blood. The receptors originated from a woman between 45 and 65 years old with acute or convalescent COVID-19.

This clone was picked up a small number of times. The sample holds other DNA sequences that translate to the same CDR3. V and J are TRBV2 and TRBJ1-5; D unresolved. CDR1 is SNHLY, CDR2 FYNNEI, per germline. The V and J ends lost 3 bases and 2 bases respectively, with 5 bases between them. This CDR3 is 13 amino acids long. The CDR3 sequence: CASSDSGNQPQHF. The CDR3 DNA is TGTGCCAGCAGTGACAGTGGCAATCAGCCCCAGCATTTT.

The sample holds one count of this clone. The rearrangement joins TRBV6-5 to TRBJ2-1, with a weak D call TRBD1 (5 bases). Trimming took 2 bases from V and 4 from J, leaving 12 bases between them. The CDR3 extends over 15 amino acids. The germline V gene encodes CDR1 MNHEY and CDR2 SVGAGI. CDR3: CASSYLQGRYNEQFF. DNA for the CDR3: TGTGCCAGCAGTTACCTGCAGGGCAGATACAATGAGCAGTTCTTC.

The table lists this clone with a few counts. CDR3 loop: CASSQEALTGVGEKLFF. The DNA of the CDR3 is TGCGCCAGCAGCCAAGAGGCCCTGACGGGAGTGGGAGAAAAACTGTTTTTT. The chain has TRBV4-3 and TRBJ1-4; D not resolved. The germline V and J ends were trimmed by 0 bases and 8 bases, with 19 bases remaining between them. Germline loops: CDR1 LGHNA, CDR2 YSLEER. The CDR3 runs 17 residues.

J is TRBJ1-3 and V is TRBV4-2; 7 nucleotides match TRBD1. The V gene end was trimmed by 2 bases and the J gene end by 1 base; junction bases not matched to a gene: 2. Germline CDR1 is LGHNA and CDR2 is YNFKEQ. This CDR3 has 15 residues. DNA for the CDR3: TGTGCCAGCAGCCAACCACAGGGGTCTGGAAACACCATATATTTT. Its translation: CASSQPQGSGNTIYF.

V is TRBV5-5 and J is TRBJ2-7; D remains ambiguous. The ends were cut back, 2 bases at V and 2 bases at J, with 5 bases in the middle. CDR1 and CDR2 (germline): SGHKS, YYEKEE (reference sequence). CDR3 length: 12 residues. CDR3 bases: TGTGCCAGCAGCTTATCAGCCTACGAGCAGTACTTC. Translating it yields CASSLSAYEQYF.

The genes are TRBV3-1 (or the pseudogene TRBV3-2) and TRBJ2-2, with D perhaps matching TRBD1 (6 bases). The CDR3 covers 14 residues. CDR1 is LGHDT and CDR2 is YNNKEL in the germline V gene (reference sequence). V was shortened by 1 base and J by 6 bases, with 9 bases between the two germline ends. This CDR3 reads CASSQVQGAGELFF. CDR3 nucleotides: TGTGCCAGCAGCCAAGTACAGGGAGCCGGGGAGCTGTTTTTT.

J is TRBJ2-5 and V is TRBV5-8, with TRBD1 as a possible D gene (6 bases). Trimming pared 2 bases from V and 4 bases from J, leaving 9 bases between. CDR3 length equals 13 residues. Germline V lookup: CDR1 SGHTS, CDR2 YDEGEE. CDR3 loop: CASSLQGAETQYF. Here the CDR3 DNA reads TGTGCCAGCAGCTTACAGGGAGCAGAGACCCAGTACTTC. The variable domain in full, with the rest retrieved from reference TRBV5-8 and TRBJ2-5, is EAGVTQSPTHLIKTRGQQATLRCSPISGHTSVYWYQQALGLGLQFLLWYDEGEERNRGNFPPRFSGRQFPNYSSELNVNALELEDSALYLCASSLQGAETQYFGPGTRLLVL.

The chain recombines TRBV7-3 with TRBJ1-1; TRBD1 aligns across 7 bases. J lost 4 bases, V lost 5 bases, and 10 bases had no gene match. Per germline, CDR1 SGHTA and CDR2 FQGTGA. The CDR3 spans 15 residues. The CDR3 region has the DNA TGTGCCAGCAGCCCCTTAGCGACAGGGTCCACTGAAGCTTTCTTT. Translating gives CASSPLATGSTEAFF.

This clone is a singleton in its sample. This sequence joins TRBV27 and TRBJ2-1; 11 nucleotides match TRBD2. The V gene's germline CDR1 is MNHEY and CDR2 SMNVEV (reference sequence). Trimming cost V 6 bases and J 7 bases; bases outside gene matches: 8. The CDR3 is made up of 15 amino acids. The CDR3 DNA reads TGTGCCAGCAGGCAACTAGCGGGAGTAAGTAATGAGCAGTTCTTC. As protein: CASRQLAGVSNEQFF.

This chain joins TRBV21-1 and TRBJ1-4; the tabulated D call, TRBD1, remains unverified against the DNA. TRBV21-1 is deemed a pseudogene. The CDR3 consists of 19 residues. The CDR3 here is CASSTRDGGAPGRGGKLFF. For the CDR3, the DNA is TGTGCCAGCAGCACCAGGGACGGCGGTGCGCCAGGCAGAGGGGGAAAACTGTTTTTT.

CDR3 amino acids: CASTSGFTDTQYF. The CDR3 nucleotides are TGTGCCAGCACTAGCGGGTTCACAGATACGCAGTATTTT. The chain combines TRBV7-3 with TRBJ2-3; 8 bases match TRBD2. Germline trimming cut 7 bases from V and 2 bases from J; bases unmatched to any gene: 2. This CDR3 comprises 13 residues. CDR1 is SGHTA and CDR2 is FQGTGA in the germline V gene.

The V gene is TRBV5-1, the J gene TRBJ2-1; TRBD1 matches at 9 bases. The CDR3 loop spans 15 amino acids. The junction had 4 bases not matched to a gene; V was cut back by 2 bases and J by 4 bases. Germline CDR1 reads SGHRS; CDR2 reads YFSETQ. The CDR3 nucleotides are TGCGCCAGCAGCTTAAATGACAGGGGGTACAATGAGCAGTTCTTC. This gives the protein CASSLNDRGYNEQFF.

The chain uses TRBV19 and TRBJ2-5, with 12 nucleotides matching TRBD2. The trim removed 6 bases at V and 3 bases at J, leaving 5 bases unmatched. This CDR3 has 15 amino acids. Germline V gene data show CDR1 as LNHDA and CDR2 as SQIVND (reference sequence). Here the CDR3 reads CASSPRLAGEETQYF. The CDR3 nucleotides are TGTGCCAGTAGCCCGAGACTAGCGGGAGAAGAGACCCAGTACTTC.

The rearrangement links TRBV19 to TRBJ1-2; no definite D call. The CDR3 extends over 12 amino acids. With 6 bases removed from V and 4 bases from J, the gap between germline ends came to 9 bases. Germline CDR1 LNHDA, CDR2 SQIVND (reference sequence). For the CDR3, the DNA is TGTGCCAGTAGCGTCAGATCCTATGGCTACACCTTC. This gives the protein CASSVRSYGYTF. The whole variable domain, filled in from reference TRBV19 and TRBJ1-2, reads DGGITQSPKYLFRKEGQNVTLSCEQNLNHDAMYWYRQDPGQGLRLIYYSQIVNDFQKGDIAEGYSVSREKKESFPLTVTSAQKNPTAFYLCASSVRSYGYTFGSGTRLTVV.

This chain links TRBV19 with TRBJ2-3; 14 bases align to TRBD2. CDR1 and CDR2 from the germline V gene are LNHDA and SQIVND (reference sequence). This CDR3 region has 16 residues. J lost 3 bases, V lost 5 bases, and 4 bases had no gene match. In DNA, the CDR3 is TGTGCCAGTAGTCCTCGGACTAGCGGGGGGACAGATACGCAGTATTTT. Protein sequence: CASSPRTSGGTDTQYF. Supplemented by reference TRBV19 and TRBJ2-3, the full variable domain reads DGGITQSPKYLFRKEGQNVTLSCEQNLNHDAMYWYRQDPGQGLRLIYYSQIVNDFQKGDIAEGYSVSREKKESFPLTVTSAQKNPTAFYLCASSPRTSGGTDTQYFGPGTRLTVL.

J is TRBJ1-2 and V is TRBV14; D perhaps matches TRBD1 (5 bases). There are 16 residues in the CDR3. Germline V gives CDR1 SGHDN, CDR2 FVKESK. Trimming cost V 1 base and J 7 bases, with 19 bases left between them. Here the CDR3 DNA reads TGTGCCAGCAGCCAAGGTCGGGCAGGGATCCCGCTTGGCTACACCTTC. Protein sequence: CASSQGRAGIPLGYTF.

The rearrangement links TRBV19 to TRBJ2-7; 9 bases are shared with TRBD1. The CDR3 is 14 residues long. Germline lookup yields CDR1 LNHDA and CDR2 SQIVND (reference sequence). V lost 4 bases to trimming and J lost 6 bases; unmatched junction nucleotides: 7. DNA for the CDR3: TGTGCCAGTAGTACCGGGACAGGGATCGCCGAGCAGTACTTC. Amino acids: CASSTGTGIAEQYF.

The CDR3 bases are TGTGCCAGCAGCTTGCGATCCTCTAGCGGGAGATACGAGCAGTACTTC. Encoded protein: CASSLRSSSGRYEQYF. This sequence joins TRBV11-2 and TRBJ2-7, with 10 bases fitting TRBD2. The ends lost 3 bases at V and 4 bases at J; junction bases unmatched: 9. Germline CDR1 reads SGHAT; CDR2 reads FQNNGV. The CDR3 runs to 16 residues.

The CDR3 nucleotides read TGTGCCAGCAGCTTCGAGAATGAAAAACTGTTTTTT. Protein sequence: CASSFENEKLFF. This rearrangement joins TRBV7-9 to TRBJ1-4, with D unresolved. The germline gives CDR1 SEHNR, CDR2 FQNEAQ (reference sequence). Trimming cost V 3 bases and J 5 bases, with 4 bases left between them. This CDR3 region has 12 residues.

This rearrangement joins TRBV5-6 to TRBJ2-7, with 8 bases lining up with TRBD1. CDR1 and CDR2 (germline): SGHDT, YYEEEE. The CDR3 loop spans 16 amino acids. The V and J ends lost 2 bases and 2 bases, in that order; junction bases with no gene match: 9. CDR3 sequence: CASSLQGDLRAYEQYF. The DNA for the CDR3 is TGTGCCAGCAGCTTACAGGGGGATTTGCGGGCCTACGAGCAGTACTTC.

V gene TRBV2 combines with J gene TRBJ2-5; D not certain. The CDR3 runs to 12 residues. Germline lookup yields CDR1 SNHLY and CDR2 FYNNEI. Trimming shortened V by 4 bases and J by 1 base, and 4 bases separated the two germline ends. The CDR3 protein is CASSASQETQYF. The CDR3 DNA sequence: TGTGCCAGCAGTGCTAGCCAAGAGACCCAGTACTTC.

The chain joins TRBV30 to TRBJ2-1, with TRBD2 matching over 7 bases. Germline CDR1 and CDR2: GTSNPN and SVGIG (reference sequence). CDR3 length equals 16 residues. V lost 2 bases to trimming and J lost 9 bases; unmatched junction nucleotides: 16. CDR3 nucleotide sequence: TGTGCCTGGAGTTTCTCCCTTAGCGGGTTGGGGATTGAGCAGTTCTTC. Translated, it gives CAWSFSLSGLGIEQFF.

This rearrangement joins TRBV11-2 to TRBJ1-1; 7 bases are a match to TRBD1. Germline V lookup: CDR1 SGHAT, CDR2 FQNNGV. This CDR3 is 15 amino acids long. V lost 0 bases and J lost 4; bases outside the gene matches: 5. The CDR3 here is CASSLERQGTTEAFF. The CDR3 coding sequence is TGTGCCAGCAGCTTAGAGAGACAGGGAACCACTGAAGCTTTCTTT.

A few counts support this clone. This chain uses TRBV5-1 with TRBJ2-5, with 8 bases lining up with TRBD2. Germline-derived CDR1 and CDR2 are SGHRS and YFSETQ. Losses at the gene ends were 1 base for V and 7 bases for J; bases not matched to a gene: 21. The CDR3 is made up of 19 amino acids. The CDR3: CASSLTGMGSGSYGGTQYF. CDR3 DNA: TGCGCCAGCAGCTTGACCGGGATGGGCAGCGGGAGTTACGGGGGGACCCAGTACTTC.

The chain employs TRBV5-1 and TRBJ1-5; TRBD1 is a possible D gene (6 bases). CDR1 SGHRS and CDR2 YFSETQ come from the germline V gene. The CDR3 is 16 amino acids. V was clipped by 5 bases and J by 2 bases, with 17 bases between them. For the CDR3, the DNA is TGCGCCAGCAGGCCGGACGGGGGGGCGGGCAATCAGCCCCAGCATTTT. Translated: CASRPDGGAGNQPQHF.

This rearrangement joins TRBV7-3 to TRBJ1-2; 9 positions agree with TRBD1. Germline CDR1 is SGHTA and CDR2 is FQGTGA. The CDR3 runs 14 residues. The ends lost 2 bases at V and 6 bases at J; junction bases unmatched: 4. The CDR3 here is CASSLDRGYHGYTF. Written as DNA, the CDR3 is TGTGCCAGCAGCTTAGACAGGGGGTATCATGGCTACACCTTC. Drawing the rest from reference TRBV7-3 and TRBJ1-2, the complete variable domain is GAGVSQTPSNKVTEKGKYVELRCDPISGHTALYWYRQSLGQGPEFLIYFQGTGAADDSGLPNDRFFAVRPEGSVSTLKIQRTERGDSAVYLCASSLDRGYHGYTFGSGTRLTVV.

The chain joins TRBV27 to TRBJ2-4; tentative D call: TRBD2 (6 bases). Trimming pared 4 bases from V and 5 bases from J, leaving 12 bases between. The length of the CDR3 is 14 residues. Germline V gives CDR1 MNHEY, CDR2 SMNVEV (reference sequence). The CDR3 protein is CASSSPGRQNIQYF. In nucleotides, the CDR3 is TGTGCCAGCAGTTCTCCAGGGAGGCAAAACATTCAGTACTTC.

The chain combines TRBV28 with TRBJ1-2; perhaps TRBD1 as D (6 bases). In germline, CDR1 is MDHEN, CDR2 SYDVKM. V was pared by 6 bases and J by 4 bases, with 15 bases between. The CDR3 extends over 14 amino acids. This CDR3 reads CASSDMGQAYGYTF. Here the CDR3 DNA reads TGTGCCAGCAGCGATATGGGACAAGCCTATGGCTACACCTTC.

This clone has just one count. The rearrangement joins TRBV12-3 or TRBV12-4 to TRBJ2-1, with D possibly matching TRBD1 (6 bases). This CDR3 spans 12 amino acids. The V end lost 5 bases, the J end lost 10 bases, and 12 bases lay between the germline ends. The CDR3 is CASSPTGWEQFF. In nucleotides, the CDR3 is TGTGCCAGCAGTCCCACAGGGTGGGAGCAGTTCTTC.

CDR3 protein: CASSQGAGREAFF. CDR3 coding DNA: TGCGCCAGCAGCCAAGGGGCAGGAAGAGAAGCTTTCTTT. The V and J genes are TRBV4-1 and TRBJ1-1; D is unclear. This CDR3 has 13 residues. The germline V gene encodes CDR1 MGHRA and CDR2 YSYEKL. The V and J ends lost 1 base and 8 bases respectively, with 11 bases between them.

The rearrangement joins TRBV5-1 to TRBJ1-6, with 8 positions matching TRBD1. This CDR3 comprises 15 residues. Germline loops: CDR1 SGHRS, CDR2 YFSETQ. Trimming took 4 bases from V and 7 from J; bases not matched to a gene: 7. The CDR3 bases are TGCGCCAGCAGCGAGGCCGGACAGGGAAATTCACCCCTCCACTTT. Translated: CASSEAGQGNSPLHF.